Shown below are 14 T cell receptor beta chains from a single sample sequenced in a study of T-cell reconstitution after alpha-beta-depleted transplantation in children. Researchers prepared the TCRbeta library using unique molecular identifiers, the study reports. TCRdb re-called the PCR reads through MiXCR, storing one row per CDR3 protein. This table holds under 850,000 distinct CDR3 sequences, 10% to 15% found once. The source material was PBMCs, sampled before TCRalphabeta/CD19-depleted stem cell transplant. These receptor sequences come from a girl aged 2 to 10 with congenital amegakaryocytic thrombocytopenia, due to receive a stem cell transplant.

The sample holds many counts of this clonotype. This chain uses TRBV27 with TRBJ2-6; D unclear. Looked up from germline, CDR1 is MNHEY and CDR2 is SMNVEV (reference sequence). The germline V and J ends were trimmed by 5 bases and 1 base, with 12 bases remaining between them. The CDR3 contains 16 residues. CDR3 DNA sequence: TGTGCCAGCAGTCTGCAAGGTCTTTCTGGGGCCAACGTCCTGACTTTC. It encodes CASSLQGLSGANVLTF.

This clonotype came up many times. V and J are TRBV3-1 and TRBJ2-2; D is possibly TRBD1 (6 bases). Germline V lookup: CDR1 LGHDT, CDR2 YNNKEL (reference sequence). The CDR3 runs to 14 residues. V dropped 4 bases and J dropped 8 bases, with 14 bases sitting between them. The CDR3 protein is CASSPLGGGGELFF. DNA of the CDR3: TGTGCCAGCAGCCCCTTAGGGGGTGGAGGGGAGCTGTTTTTT.

This clonotype was observed many times. This chain joins TRBV20-1 and TRBJ2-5; D is perhaps TRBD2 (5 bases). The V end lost 3 bases, the J end lost 5 bases, and 7 bases lay between the germline ends. There are 11 residues in the CDR3. The germline gives CDR1 DFQATT, CDR2 SNEGSKA (reference sequence). This CDR3 reads CSARTGETQYF. The CDR3, as DNA: TGCAGTGCTAGGACGGGGGAGACCCAGTACTTC.

In its sample, this clonotype was seen a few times. The chain uses TRBV7-9 and TRBJ1-1; the match to TRBD1 covers 7 bases. Trimming at V came to 4 bases and at J to 6 bases, leaving 11 bases not matched to a gene. Germline loops: CDR1 SEHNR, CDR2 FQNEAQ (reference sequence). This CDR3 contains 15 residues. CDR3 region: CASSSTPSDRAEAFF. The CDR3, as DNA: TGTGCCAGCAGCTCGACCCCGTCAGACAGGGCTGAAGCTTTCTTT.

This clonotype was detected a few times. V and J are TRBV18 and TRBJ1-1, with D hard to call. The CDR3 sequence is 14 residues long. Germline CDR1 KGHSH, CDR2 LQKENI. V was pared by 3 bases and J by 4 bases, with 12 bases between. The CDR3 spells CASSPRPRGTEAFF. CDR3 DNA sequence: TGTGCCAGCTCACCTCGACCGAGAGGCACTGAAGCTTTCTTT.

This clonotype was seen ten or more times. This chain joins TRBV29-1 and TRBJ2-1, with D possibly matching TRBD1 (7 bases). CDR1 SQVTM and CDR2 ANQGSEA come from the germline V gene. Trimming removed 5 bases at V and 9 bases at J, with 17 bases between. The CDR3 loop spans 13 amino acids. The CDR3 is CSVRQGLGGEQFF. In nucleotides, the CDR3 is TGCAGCGTTAGACAGGGACTGGGTGGTGAGCAGTTCTTC.

The chain employs TRBV4-1 and TRBJ2-5, with D possibly TRBD1 on 5 matching bases. Trimming left V 0 bases short and J 1 base short, with 12 bases between. Per the germline V gene, CDR1 is MGHRA and CDR2 is YSYEKL. The CDR3 loop spans 16 amino acids. Here the CDR3 DNA reads TGCGCCAGCAGCCAAGATCAGGGCAACCTCCAAGAGACCCAGTACTTC. Translation: CASSQDQGNLQETQYF.

This clonotype was picked up many times. The chain carries TRBV5-1 and TRBJ2-1; D unresolved. The CDR3 runs to 16 residues. Trimming removed 0 bases at V and 4 bases at J, with 14 bases between. CDR1 is SGHRS, CDR2 YFSETQ, per germline. In nucleotides, the CDR3 is TGCGCCAGCAGCTTGGATGCCCCACCGCCTTACAATGAGCAGTTCTTC. It codes for CASSLDAPPPYNEQFF.

V is TRBV5-6 and J is TRBJ2-1, with D tentatively TRBD2 (5 bases). V lost 4 bases and J 2 bases, leaving 13 bases between the germline ends. Germline V CDR1 and CDR2: SGHDT, YYEEEE. CDR3 length: 15 amino acids. This chain's CDR3 is CASSSLGVTYNEQFF. The CDR3 nucleotides are TGTGCCAGCAGCAGCCTCGGGGTTACCTACAATGAGCAGTTCTTC.

This clonotype showed up just a few times. The V and J genes are TRBV28 and TRBJ1-6; TRBD1 is a possible D gene (5 bases). The CDR3 is made up of 15 amino acids. From germline, CDR1 is MDHEN and CDR2 SYDVKM. Trimming pared 5 bases from V and 10 bases from J, leaving 18 bases between. In DNA, the CDR3 is TGTGCCAGCAGTCCGCGGGGACGACTACGGTCACCCCTCCACTTT. Amino acid sequence: CASSPRGRLRSPLHF. Looking up the rest from reference TRBV28 and TRBJ1-6 gives the full variable domain: DVKVTQSSRYLVKRTGEKVFLECVQDMDHENMFWYRQDPGLGLRLIYFSYDVKMKEKGDIPEGYSVSREKKERFSLILESASTNQTSMYLCASSPRGRLRSPLHFGNGTRLTVT.

The chain joins TRBV6-1 to TRBJ2-3; D ambiguous. Deletions cut 8 bases from V and 1 base from J, with 16 bases between. CDR1 is MNHNS, CDR2 SASEGT, per germline. The CDR3 runs to 15 residues. Here the CDR3 DNA reads TGTGCCAGCTCTTCGGTAAATCATGGCACAGATACGCAGTATTTT. Translated, it gives CASSSVNHGTDTQYF.

At least ten counts were recorded for this clonotype. This chain uses TRBV14 with TRBJ2-7; the match to TRBD1 covers 7 bases. Germline V gene lookup returns CDR1 SGHDN and CDR2 FVKESK. The CDR3 runs to 15 residues. The ends lost 4 bases at V and 3 bases at J; junction bases unmatched: 9. CDR3 sequence (DNA): TGTGCCAGCAGCCTACTGGGACAGCGAAACTACGAGCAGTACTTC. Protein product: CASSLLGQRNYEQYF.

This clonotype has at least ten counts. The chain has TRBV7-9 and TRBJ1-1, with D unresolved. Germline V gene lookup returns CDR1 SEHNR and CDR2 FQNEAQ (reference sequence). This CDR3 spans 13 amino acids. Trimming removed 1 base from V and 7 bases from J, with 10 bases in between. The CDR3 nucleotides are TGTGCCAGCAGCTTAGAGGGTCTATTTGAAGCTTTCTTT. It codes for CASSLEGLFEAFF.

This clonotype was counted only a few times. The chain uses TRBV5-1 and TRBJ2-7, with 7 bases aligning to TRBD1. Per the germline V gene, CDR1 is SGHRS and CDR2 is YFSETQ. The CDR3 has 20 residues. V lost 6 bases, J lost 2 bases, and 26 bases stayed unmatched. The CDR3 DNA is TGCGCCAGCACTGACCGCCCGGATAGACAGGGAACGGGCCTAACCTACGAGCAGTACTTC. It translates to CASTDRPDRQGTGLTYEQYF.